The entry that follows covers one T cell receptor beta chain sequence. The data were obtained in a study of identical twins. V lost 0 bases and J 2 bases, leaving 7 bases between the germline ends. Germline V gene sequence: CDR1 MNHEY, CDR2 SMNVEV (reference sequence). This CDR3 is 14 amino acids long. MiXCR, run by TCRdb on the 5' RACE reads, gives a single entry per CDR3 protein. The data show about 690,000 distinct CDR3 sequences, 21% seen once. This same sample was also taken into another study, of T cells expressing NK-cell markers.

The sample consisted of PBMCs. The clonotype originates from a woman between 18 and 29 years old in good health. The chain employs TRBV27 and TRBJ2-5; D not resolved. CDR3 sequence (DNA): TGTGCCAGCAGTTTATCGAGACCGCAAGAGACCCAGTACTTC. The encoded protein is CASSLSRPQETQYF.